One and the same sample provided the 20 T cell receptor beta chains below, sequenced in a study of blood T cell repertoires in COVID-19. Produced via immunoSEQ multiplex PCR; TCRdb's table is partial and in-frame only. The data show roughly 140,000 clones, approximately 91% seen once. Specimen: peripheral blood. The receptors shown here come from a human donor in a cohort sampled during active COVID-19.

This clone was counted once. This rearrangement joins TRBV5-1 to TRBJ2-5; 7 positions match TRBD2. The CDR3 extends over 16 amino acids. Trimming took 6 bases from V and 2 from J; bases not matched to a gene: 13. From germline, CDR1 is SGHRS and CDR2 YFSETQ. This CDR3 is CASTLARGQPQETQYF. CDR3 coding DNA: TGCGCCAGCACACTAGCGCGTGGCCAGCCGCAAGAGACCCAGTACTTC. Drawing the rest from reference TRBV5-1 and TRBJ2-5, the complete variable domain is KAGVTQTPRYLIKTRGQQVTLSCSPISGHRSVSWYQQTPGQGLQFLFEYFSETQRNKGNFPGRFSGRQFSNSRSEMNVSTLELGDSALYLCASTLARGQPQETQYFGPGTRLLVL.

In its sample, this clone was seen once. In nucleotides, the CDR3 is TGTGCCAGCAGCTTGGCCGGGACAGGCGCCTTCTCCTACGAGCAGTACTTC. Protein: CASSLAGTGAFSYEQYF. The chain links TRBV7-9 to TRBJ2-7, with TRBD1 matching 8 bases. Germline V gene data show CDR1 as SEHNR and CDR2 as FQNEAQ (reference sequence). J gave up 0 bases and V 3 bases, and 10 bases lay outside the gene matches. The CDR3 is 17 amino acids.

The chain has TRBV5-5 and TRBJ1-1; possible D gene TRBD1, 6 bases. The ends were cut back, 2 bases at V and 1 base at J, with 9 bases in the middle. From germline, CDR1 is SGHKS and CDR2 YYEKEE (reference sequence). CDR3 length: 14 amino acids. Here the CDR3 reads CASSLQGTNTEAFF. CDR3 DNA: TGTGCCAGCAGCTTACAGGGAACGAACACTGAAGCTTTCTTT.

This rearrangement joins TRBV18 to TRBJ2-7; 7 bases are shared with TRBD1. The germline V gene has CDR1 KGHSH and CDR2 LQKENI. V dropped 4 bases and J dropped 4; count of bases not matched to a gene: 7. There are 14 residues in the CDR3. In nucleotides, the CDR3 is TGTGCCAGCTCACAAGGACAGGTACGGTACGAGCAGTACTTC. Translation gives CASSQGQVRYEQYF.

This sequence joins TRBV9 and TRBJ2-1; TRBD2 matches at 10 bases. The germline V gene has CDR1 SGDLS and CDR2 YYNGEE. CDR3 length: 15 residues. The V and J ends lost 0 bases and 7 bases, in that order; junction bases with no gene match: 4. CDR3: CASSVGAGGLNEQFF. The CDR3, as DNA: TGTGCCAGCAGCGTAGGAGCGGGGGGGCTTAATGAGCAGTTCTTC.

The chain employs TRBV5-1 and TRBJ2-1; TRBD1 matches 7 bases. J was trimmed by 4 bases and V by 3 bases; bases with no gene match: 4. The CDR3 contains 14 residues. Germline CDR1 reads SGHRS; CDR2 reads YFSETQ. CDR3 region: CASSWGQPYNEQFF. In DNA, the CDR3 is TGCGCCAGCAGCTGGGGACAGCCATACAATGAGCAGTTCTTC.

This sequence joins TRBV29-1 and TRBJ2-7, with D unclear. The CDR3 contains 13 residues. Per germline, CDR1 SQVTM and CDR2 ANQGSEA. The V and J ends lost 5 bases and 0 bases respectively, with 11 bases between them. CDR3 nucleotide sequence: TGCAGCGTTCTGATAAGGAGCTCCTACGAGCAGTACTTC. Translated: CSVLIRSSYEQYF.

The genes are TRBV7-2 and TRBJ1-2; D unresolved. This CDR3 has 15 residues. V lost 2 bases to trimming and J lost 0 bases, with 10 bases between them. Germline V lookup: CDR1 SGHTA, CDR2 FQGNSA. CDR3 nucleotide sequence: TGTGCCAGCAGCTTATATAAGGGAGCTAACTATGGCTACACCTTC. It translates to CASSLYKGANYGYTF. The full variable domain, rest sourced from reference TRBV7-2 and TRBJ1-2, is GAGVSQSPSNKVTEKGKDVELRCDPISGHTALYWYRQSLGQGLEFLIYFQGNSAPDKSGLPSDRFSAERTGGSVSTLTIQRTQQEDSAVYLCASSLYKGANYGYTFGSGTRLTVV.

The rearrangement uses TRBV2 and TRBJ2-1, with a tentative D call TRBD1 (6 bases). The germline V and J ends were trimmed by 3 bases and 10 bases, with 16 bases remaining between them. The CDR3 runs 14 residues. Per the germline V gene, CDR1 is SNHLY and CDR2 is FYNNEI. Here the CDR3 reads CASSDPGQVAEQFF. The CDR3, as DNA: TGTGCCAGCAGTGACCCGGGACAAGTTGCCGAGCAGTTCTTC. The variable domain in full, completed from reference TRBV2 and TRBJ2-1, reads EPEVTQTPSHQVTQMGQEVILRCVPISNHLYFYWYRQILGQKVEFLVSFYNNEISEKSEIFDDQFSVERPDGSNFTLKIRSTKLEDSAMYFCASSDPGQVAEQFFGPGTRLTVL.

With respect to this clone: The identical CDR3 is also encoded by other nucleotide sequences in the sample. The CDR3 region is CASSPSGTGDGYTF. CDR3 nucleotides: TGTGCCAGCTCACCTTCCGGGACAGGGGATGGCTACACCTTC. J is TRBJ1-2 and V is TRBV18; 10 positions agree with TRBD1. The germline CDR1 and CDR2 sequences are KGHSH and LQKENI. Losses at the gene ends were 3 bases for V and 6 bases for J; bases not matched to a gene: 4. This CDR3 contains 14 residues.

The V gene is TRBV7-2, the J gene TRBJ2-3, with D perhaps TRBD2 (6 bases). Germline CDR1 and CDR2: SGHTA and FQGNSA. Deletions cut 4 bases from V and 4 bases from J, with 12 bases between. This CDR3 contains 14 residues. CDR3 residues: CASSSRLASDTQYF. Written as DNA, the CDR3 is TGTGCCAGCAGCTCCCGGCTAGCGTCAGATACGCAGTATTTT.

CDR3 sequence (DNA): TGTGCCATCCGACAACGTCCAAATCAGCCCCAGCATTTT. Translating gives CAIRQRPNQPQHF. This chain connects TRBV10-3 to TRBJ1-5; D not resolved. Looked up from germline, CDR1 is ENHRY and CDR2 is SYGVKD. The CDR3 is made up of 13 amino acids. Trimming left V 8 bases short and J 4 bases short, with 12 bases between.

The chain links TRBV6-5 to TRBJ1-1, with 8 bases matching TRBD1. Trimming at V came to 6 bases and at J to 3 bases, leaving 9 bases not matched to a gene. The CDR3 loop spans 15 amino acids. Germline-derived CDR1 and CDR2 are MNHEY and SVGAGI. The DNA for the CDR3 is TGTGCCAGCAGGCGGACAGGGCCATTCGACACTGAAGCTTTCTTT. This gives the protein CASRRTGPFDTEAFF.

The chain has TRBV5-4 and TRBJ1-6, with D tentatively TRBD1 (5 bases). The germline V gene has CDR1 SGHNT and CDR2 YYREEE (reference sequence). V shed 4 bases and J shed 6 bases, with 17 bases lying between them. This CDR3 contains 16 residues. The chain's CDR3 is CASSPPGIAGNSPLHF. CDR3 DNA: TGTGCCAGCAGCCCGCCAGGGATAGCTGGTAATTCACCCCTCCACTTT. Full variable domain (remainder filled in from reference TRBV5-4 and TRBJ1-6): ETGVTQSPTHLIKTRGQQVTLRCSSQSGHNTVSWYQQALGQGPQFIFQYYREEENGRGNFPPRFSGLQFPNYSSELNVNALELDDSALYLCASSPPGIAGNSPLHFGNGTRLTVT.

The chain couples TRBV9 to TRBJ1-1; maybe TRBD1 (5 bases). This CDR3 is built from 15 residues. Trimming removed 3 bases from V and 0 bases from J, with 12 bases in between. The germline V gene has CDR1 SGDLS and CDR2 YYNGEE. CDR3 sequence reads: CASSERDGMNTEAFF. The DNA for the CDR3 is TGTGCCAGCAGCGAGCGGGACGGCATGAACACTGAAGCTTTCTTT.

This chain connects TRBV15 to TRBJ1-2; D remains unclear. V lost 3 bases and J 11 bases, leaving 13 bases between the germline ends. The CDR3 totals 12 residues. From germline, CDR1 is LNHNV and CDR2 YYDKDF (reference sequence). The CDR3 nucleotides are TGTGCCACCAGCAGTCAGAGGAGCGGTTACACCTTC. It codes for CATSSQRSGYTF. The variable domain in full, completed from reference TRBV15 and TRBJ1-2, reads DAMVIQNPRYQVTQFGKPVTLSCSQTLNHNVMYWYQQKSSQAPKLLFHYYDKDFNNEADTPDNFQSRRPNTSFCFLDIRSPGLGDTAMYLCATSSQRSGYTFGSGTRLTVV.

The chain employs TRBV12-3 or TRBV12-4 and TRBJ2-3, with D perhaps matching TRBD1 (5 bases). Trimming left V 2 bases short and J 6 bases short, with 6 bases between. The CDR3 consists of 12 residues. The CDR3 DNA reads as TGTGCCAGCAGTTTAAAGGGGGATACGCAGTATTTT. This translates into CASSLKGDTQYF.

The CDR3 DNA follows: TGCGCCAGCAGCTTGTTCCAGCGGGAGGTCGCCGGGGAGCTGTTTTTT. This codes for CASSLFQREVAGELFF. J is TRBJ2-2 and V is TRBV5-1, with 9 positions matching TRBD2. J lost 6 bases, V lost 1 base, and 7 bases had no gene match. The length of the CDR3 is 16 residues. Germline CDR1 reads SGHRS; CDR2 reads YFSETQ.

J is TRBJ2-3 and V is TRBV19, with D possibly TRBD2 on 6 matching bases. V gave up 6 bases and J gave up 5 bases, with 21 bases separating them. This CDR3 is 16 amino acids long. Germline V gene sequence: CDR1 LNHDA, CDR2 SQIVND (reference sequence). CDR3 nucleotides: TGTGCCAGTAGCATTCGGGGGTTTAAGGGTGGAGATACGCAGTATTTT. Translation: CASSIRGFKGGDTQYF.

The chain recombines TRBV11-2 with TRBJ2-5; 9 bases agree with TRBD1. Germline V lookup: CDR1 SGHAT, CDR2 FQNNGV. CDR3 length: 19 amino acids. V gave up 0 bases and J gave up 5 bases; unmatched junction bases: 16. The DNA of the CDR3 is TGTGCCAGCAGCTTAGATCGGGGGACAGGGCGACCCGCTAGGGAGACCCAGTACTTC. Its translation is CASSLDRGTGRPARETQYF.